The 32 T cell receptor beta chains below all came from one sample that was sequenced in a study of T cell responses to AZD1222 COVID-19 vaccine. The assay was immunoSEQ multiplex PCR, and TCRdb's table has in-frame clones only and misses some. The sample carries more than 150,000 clones, 80% to 90% recorded once. Sequences were derived from peripheral blood, sampled after recovery from COVID-19. Every receptor here comes from an adult who had recovered from COVID-19.

This clone was seen more than once but under ten times. V and J are TRBV5-1 and TRBJ1-1; D unclear. The CDR3 is 15 residues long. Between the trimmed V and J ends, which lost 0 bases and 5 bases, there was a span of 14 bases. From germline, CDR1 is SGHRS and CDR2 YFSETQ. CDR3 bases: TGCGCCAGCAGCTTGGGTCAGGTGGCGGGGACTGAAGCTTTCTTT. It encodes CASSLGQVAGTEAFF.

The table lists this clone with a few counts. The chain carries TRBV5-1 and TRBJ2-3, with D perhaps TRBD2 (5 bases). The CDR3 consists of 14 residues. Germline lookup yields CDR1 SGHRS and CDR2 YFSETQ. Trimming stripped 3 bases from V and 3 bases from J, with 11 bases between. The CDR3 sequence: CASSSGKVTDTQYF. The CDR3 bases are TGCGCCAGCAGCTCGGGAAAGGTAACAGATACGCAGTATTTT.

In its sample, this clone was seen once. The chain recombines TRBV5-1 with TRBJ2-3; possibly TRBD2 for D (5 bases). Deletions cut 4 bases from V and 4 bases from J, with 22 bases between. The CDR3 totals 17 residues. CDR1 SGHRS and CDR2 YFSETQ come from the germline V gene. In DNA, the CDR3 is TGCGCCAGCAGCCCGGAACCCGTCTCAGCGCGGGCAGATACGCAGTATTTT. Encoded protein: CASSPEPVSARADTQYF.

The genes are TRBV5-4 and TRBJ1-1; 7 bases match TRBD1. After removal of 0 bases from V and 4 bases from J, the junction contained 6 bases not matched to a gene. CDR3 size: 15 residues. The V gene's germline CDR1 is SGHNT and CDR2 YYREEE (reference sequence). CDR3 DNA sequence: TGTGCCAGCAGCTTGGCCAAGGCAGGGGGCACTGAAGCTTTCTTT. Protein sequence: CASSLAKAGGTEAFF.

This sequence joins TRBV6-2 or TRBV6-3 and TRBJ2-5; D may be TRBD2 (6 bases). This CDR3 is 14 amino acids long. CDR1 MNHEY and CDR2 SVGEGT come from the germline V gene. V was shortened by 5 bases and J by 3 bases, with 13 bases between the two germline ends. In nucleotides, the CDR3 is TGTGCCAGCAGTCCGGGACTCTCGGAAGAGACCCAGTACTTC. It specifies CASSPGLSEETQYF.

This rearrangement joins TRBV5-1 to TRBJ2-1; no reliable D call. Trimming took 2 bases from V and 5 from J, leaving 11 bases between them. Germline-derived CDR1 and CDR2 are SGHRS and YFSETQ. There are 14 residues in the CDR3. The CDR3 sequence is CASSLAGRNNEQFF. CDR3 DNA: TGCGCCAGCAGCTTAGCTGGGCGTAACAATGAGCAGTTCTTC.

The V gene is TRBV10-3, the J gene TRBJ2-7; D perhaps matches TRBD1 (5 bases). CDR1 ENHRY and CDR2 SYGVKD come from the germline V gene. The CDR3 has 10 residues. V was trimmed by 10 bases and J by 6 bases, leaving 10 bases between them. The CDR3 is CATRVGEQYF. Written as DNA, the CDR3 is TGTGCCACCAGGGTGGGCGAGCAGTACTTC.

The chain uses TRBV4-2 and TRBJ1-1; 9 positions agree with TRBD1. This CDR3 contains 15 residues. Trimming at V came to 7 bases and at J to 5 bases, leaving 11 bases not matched to a gene. Germline CDR1 reads LGHNA; CDR2 reads YNFKEQ. The CDR3: CASMNTGGARTEAFF. CDR3 in DNA: TGTGCCAGCATGAATACAGGGGGCGCGAGGACTGAAGCTTTCTTT.

The genes are TRBV2 and TRBJ1-1; possibly TRBD1 for D (5 bases). The CDR3 is 15 residues long. The V gene lost 7 bases and the J gene lost 1 base, with 16 bases spanning the gap. Per germline, CDR1 SNHLY and CDR2 FYNNEI. The CDR3 DNA is TGTGCCAGCAACGGACAAACTCGATCGAACACTGAAGCTTTCTTT. It specifies CASNGQTRSNTEAFF.

This clone appeared once. The chain recombines TRBV6-2 or TRBV6-3 with TRBJ2-2, with D maybe TRBD2 (6 bases). The V gene lost 3 bases and the J gene lost 5 bases, with 13 bases spanning the gap. This CDR3 has 15 residues. Per germline, CDR1 MNHEY and CDR2 SVGEGT. The CDR3 is CASSYGGVKTGELFF. The CDR3 bases are TGTGCCAGCAGTTATGGCGGGGTGAAGACCGGGGAGCTGTTTTTT.

The chain uses TRBV6-5 and TRBJ2-7; the D gene is possibly TRBD1 (5 bases). CDR1 and CDR2 from the germline V gene are MNHEY and SVGAGI. Trimming pared 5 bases from V and 3 bases from J, leaving 17 bases between. This CDR3 spans 15 amino acids. DNA of the CDR3: TGTGCCAGCAGTCTTATTCGGCAGGGAAGCTACGAGCAGTACTTC. Its translation is CASSLIRQGSYEQYF.

This chain links TRBV7-9 with TRBJ2-3; D not resolved. The CDR3 length is 13 residues. CDR1 SEHNR and CDR2 FQNEAQ come from the germline V gene (reference sequence). V was cut by 5 bases and J by 1 base, with 7 bases left in between. The CDR3 reads CASSTPRTDTQYF. The CDR3 DNA sequence: TGTGCCAGCAGCACACCACGCACAGATACGCAGTATTTT.

The chain employs TRBV9 and TRBJ2-3; perhaps TRBD2 as D (5 bases). Trimming cost V 0 bases and J 9 bases, with 14 bases left between them. The length of the CDR3 is 14 residues. Looked up from germline, CDR1 is SGDLS and CDR2 is YYNGEE. This CDR3 reads CASSVAQSGPTQYF. The DNA of the CDR3 is TGTGCCAGCAGCGTAGCACAAAGCGGCCCCACGCAGTATTTT. The complete variable domain, with remaining parts taken from reference TRBV9 and TRBJ2-3, reads DSGVTQTPKHLITATGQRVTLRCSPRSGDLSVYWYQQSLDQGLQFLIQYYNGEERAKGNILERFSAQQFPDLHSELNLSSLELGDSALYFCASSVAQSGPTQYFGPGTRLTVL.

The rearrangement joins TRBV19 to TRBJ2-3; tentatively, D is TRBD2 (6 bases). Trimming cost V 5 bases and J 0 bases, with 12 bases left between them. Per the germline V gene, CDR1 is LNHDA and CDR2 is SQIVND (reference sequence). The CDR3 covers 15 residues. The CDR3 bases are TGTGCCAGTAGTCCCGGGACTTTAAGCACAGATACGCAGTATTTT. This gives the protein CASSPGTLSTDTQYF.

This sequence joins TRBV29-1 and TRBJ1-2; D is undetermined. The germline gives CDR1 SQVTM, CDR2 ANQGSEA. Trimming removed 7 bases from V and 3 bases from J, with 12 bases in between. This CDR3 is built from 12 residues. For the CDR3, the DNA is TGCAGCGCCATATTGGGGTACTATGGCTACACCTTC. This codes for CSAILGYYGYTF.

The chain couples TRBV5-4 to TRBJ2-5; D is undetermined. CDR3 length: 11 amino acids. V lost 2 bases and J lost 2, with 1 base in between. Germline CDR1 reads SGHNT; CDR2 reads YYREEE (reference sequence). CDR3 loop: CASSFQETQYF. The CDR3 nucleotides are TGTGCCAGCAGCTTTCAAGAGACCCAGTACTTC. The complete variable domain, with remaining parts taken from reference TRBV5-4 and TRBJ2-5, reads ETGVTQSPTHLIKTRGQQVTLRCSSQSGHNTVSWYQQALGQGPQFIFQYYREEENGRGNFPPRFSGLQFPNYSSELNVNALELDDSALYLCASSFQETQYFGPGTRLLVL.

The chain uses TRBV3-1 (or the pseudogene TRBV3-2) and TRBJ1-2; D is ambiguous. CDR3 length: 16 amino acids. V gave up 6 bases and J gave up 12 bases, with 29 bases separating them. In germline, CDR1 is LGHDT, CDR2 YNNKEL (reference sequence). CDR3 bases: TGTGCCAGCAGTAGGCGTGAGGCGGGTCTAGACTCGCCCCACACCTTC. It is translated as CASSRREAGLDSPHTF.

This clone was seen just once. The rearrangement uses TRBV19 and TRBJ1-2; 8 bases line up with TRBD1. CDR3 length equals 13 residues. Germline CDR1 and CDR2: LNHDA and SQIVND (reference sequence). V lost 6 bases and J lost 8; bases outside the gene matches: 8. The CDR3 reads CASSFTGGSGYTF. CDR3 coding DNA: TGTGCCAGTAGCTTTACAGGGGGAAGCGGCTACACCTTC.

This sequence joins TRBV27 and TRBJ1-5; no clear D. Trimming stripped 5 bases from V and 7 bases from J, with 15 bases between. Germline lookup yields CDR1 MNHEY and CDR2 SMNVEV (reference sequence). CDR3 length equals 14 residues. CDR3 sequence reads: CASSLLPKRQPQHF. CDR3 coding DNA: TGTGCCAGCAGTCTGCTGCCCAAGAGGCAGCCCCAGCATTTT.

The chain combines TRBV28 with TRBJ1-5, with 9 nucleotides matching TRBD1. The CDR3 length is 16 residues. V gave up 5 bases and J gave up 4 bases; unmatched junction bases: 9. The germline V gene has CDR1 MDHEN and CDR2 SYDVKM. DNA of the CDR3: TGTGCCAGCAGTCTGAGGACAGGGGCGGGTAATCAGCCCCAGCATTTT. Translating it yields CASSLRTGAGNQPQHF.

The rearrangement uses TRBV7-2 and TRBJ1-3, with D unclear. The CDR3 is made up of 15 amino acids. The germline gives CDR1 SGHTA, CDR2 FQGNSA. Deletions cut 4 bases from V and 0 bases from J, with 10 bases between. The CDR3 protein is CASSSLKSSGNTIYF. Here the CDR3 DNA reads TGTGCCAGCAGCTCCCTGAAGAGCTCTGGAAACACCATATATTTT. Full variable domain (outside the CDR3, taken from reference TRBV7-2 and TRBJ1-3): GAGVSQSPSNKVTEKGKDVELRCDPISGHTALYWYRQSLGQGLEFLIYFQGNSAPDKSGLPSDRFSAERTGGSVSTLTIQRTQQEDSAVYLCASSSLKSSGNTIYFGEGSWLTVV.

This clone has a single count. This chain connects TRBV5-8 to TRBJ1-1, with a possible D match to TRBD1 (5 bases). Germline assignment: CDR1 SGHTS and CDR2 YDEGEE. The CDR3 is made up of 15 amino acids. V lost 2 bases to trimming and J lost 1 base, with 12 bases between them. The CDR3 sequence: CASSFGFRGNTEAFF. CDR3 coding DNA: TGTGCCAGCAGCTTCGGGTTTAGGGGGAACACTGAAGCTTTCTTT.

To note about this clone: The junction differs from germline at one of its ends, possibly a read error. The chain joins TRBV7-7 to TRBJ2-2; no reliable D call. In germline, CDR1 is SSHAT, CDR2 FNYEAQ (reference sequence). The CDR3 loop spans 14 amino acids. The CDR3: CASSSELSTGELFF. The DNA of the CDR3 is TGTGCTAGCAGCTCAGAGTTGAGCACCGGGGAGCTGTTTTTT.

The chain links TRBV28 to TRBJ2-2; D call uncertain. The germline V gene has CDR1 MDHEN and CDR2 SYDVKM. The CDR3 length is 13 residues. Deletions cut 6 bases from V and 5 bases from J, with 10 bases between. The CDR3 spells CASRLDNTGELFF. The CDR3, as DNA: TGTGCCAGCAGACTTGACAATACCGGGGAGCTGTTTTTT.

The genes are TRBV4-1 and TRBJ1-2; TRBD1 aligns across 8 bases. The CDR3 length is 13 residues. Germline V gives CDR1 MGHRA, CDR2 YSYEKL. V shed 6 bases, J shed 5 bases, and the junction held 5 bases outside the gene matches. CDR3 DNA: TGCGCCAGCAGGCGCACAGGGGGTTATGGCTACACCTTC. Translating it yields CASRRTGGYGYTF.

This chain joins TRBV29-1 and TRBJ2-4; D is unresolved. Germline CDR1 and CDR2: SQVTM and ANQGSEA. The V gene lost 0 bases and the J gene lost 5 bases, with 17 bases spanning the gap. The CDR3 is made up of 16 amino acids. CDR3 coding DNA: TGCAGCGTTGAAGATATAGGAGCCCTCAGAGAAAACATTCAGTACTTC. It encodes CSVEDIGALRENIQYF.

The rearrangement joins TRBV6-5 to TRBJ1-3, with no clear D. V was trimmed by 6 bases and J by 2 bases, leaving 8 bases between them. The CDR3 sequence is 13 residues long. Germline CDR1 MNHEY, CDR2 SVGAGI. CDR3 coding DNA: TGTGCCAGCAGAGAGACAACTGGAAACACCATATATTTT. It translates to CASRETTGNTIYF.

This clone was seen once. The chain employs TRBV5-1 and TRBJ2-5; D possibly matches TRBD1 or TRBD2 (5 bases each). Germline-derived CDR1 and CDR2 are SGHRS and YFSETQ. The length of the CDR3 is 14 residues. Trimming shortened V by 4 bases and J by 2 bases, and 12 bases separated the two germline ends. The CDR3 DNA reads as TGCGCCAGCAGCAGAGGGGACGGACAAGAGACCCAGTACTTC. This gives the protein CASSRGDGQETQYF.

The rearrangement joins TRBV3-1 (or the pseudogene TRBV3-2) to TRBJ2-7, with D perhaps matching TRBD1 or TRBD2 (5 bases each). V shed 0 bases and J shed 0 bases, with 9 bases lying between them. The V gene's germline CDR1 is LGHDT and CDR2 YNNKEL (reference sequence). This CDR3 comprises 15 residues. As DNA, the CDR3 is TGTGCCAGCAGCCAAGAGGGGGAGTACTCCTACGAGCAGTACTTC. This encodes CASSQEGEYSYEQYF.

The J gene is TRBJ2-7, the V gene TRBV6-5; TRBD2 agrees at 7 bases. With V trimmed by 7 bases and J by 6 bases, 12 bases remained unmatched. In germline, CDR1 is MNHEY, CDR2 SVGAGI. The CDR3 totals 14 residues. CDR3 nucleotide sequence: TGTGCCAGCACGCCGGGGAGGGAGGGGATCGAGCAGTACTTC. The encoded protein is CASTPGREGIEQYF.

V usage is TRBV19 and J usage is TRBJ2-5, with D possibly TRBD2 on 6 matching bases. The germline V gene has CDR1 LNHDA and CDR2 SQIVND (reference sequence). The CDR3 has 13 amino acids. V was cut by 4 bases and J by 4 bases, with 10 bases left in between. This CDR3 is CASSNRRAETQYF. The DNA for the CDR3 is TGTGCCAGTAGTAATAGGAGGGCAGAGACCCAGTACTTC.

This clone was counted a few times. The J gene is TRBJ2-1, the V gene TRBV7-3; D is uncertain. The CDR3 is 15 amino acids. V was clipped by 2 bases and J by 0 bases, with 8 bases between them. Germline V gives CDR1 SGHTA, CDR2 FQGTGA. The CDR3 loop is CASSLAVSSYNEQFF. CDR3 nucleotides: TGTGCCAGCAGCTTAGCGGTCAGCTCCTACAATGAGCAGTTCTTC.